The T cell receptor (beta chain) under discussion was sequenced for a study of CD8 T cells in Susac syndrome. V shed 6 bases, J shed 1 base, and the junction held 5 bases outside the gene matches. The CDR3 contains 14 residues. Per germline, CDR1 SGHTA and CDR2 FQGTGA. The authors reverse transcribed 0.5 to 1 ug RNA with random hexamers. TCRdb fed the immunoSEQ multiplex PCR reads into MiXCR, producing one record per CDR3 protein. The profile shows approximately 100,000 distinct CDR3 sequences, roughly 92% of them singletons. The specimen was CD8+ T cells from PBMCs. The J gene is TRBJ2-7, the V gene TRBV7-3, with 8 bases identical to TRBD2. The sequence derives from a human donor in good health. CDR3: CASRRAGESYEQYF. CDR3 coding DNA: TGTGCCAGCAGGAGAGCGGGAGAATCCTACGAGCAGTACTTC.